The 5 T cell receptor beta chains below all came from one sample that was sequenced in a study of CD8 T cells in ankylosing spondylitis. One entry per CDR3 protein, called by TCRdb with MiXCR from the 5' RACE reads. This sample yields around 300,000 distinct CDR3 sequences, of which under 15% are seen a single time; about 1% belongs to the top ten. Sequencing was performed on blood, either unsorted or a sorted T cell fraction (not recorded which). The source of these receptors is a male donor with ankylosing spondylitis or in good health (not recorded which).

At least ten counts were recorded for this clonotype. CDR3 in amino acids: CSARNYRVPNTEAFF. The CDR3 region has the DNA TGCAGTGCTAGAAACTACAGGGTCCCGAACACTGAAGCTTTCTTT. The chain recombines TRBV20-1 with TRBJ1-1, with D perhaps matching TRBD1 (6 bases). This CDR3 is built from 15 residues. Germline CDR1 is DFQATT and CDR2 is SNEGSKA (reference sequence). V was cut by 2 bases and J by 1 base, with 14 bases left in between.

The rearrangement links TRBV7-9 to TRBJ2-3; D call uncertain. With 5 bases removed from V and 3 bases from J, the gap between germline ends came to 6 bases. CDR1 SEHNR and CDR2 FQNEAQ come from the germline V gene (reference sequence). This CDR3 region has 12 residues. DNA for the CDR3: TGTGCCAGCAGCCCCGCTACAGATACGCAGTATTTT. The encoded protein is CASSPATDTQYF.

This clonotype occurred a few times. The CDR3 here is CASSAWPRRNTEAFF. The DNA for the CDR3 is TGTGCCAGCAGCGCATGGCCGAGGAGGAACACTGAAGCTTTCTTT. The rearrangement joins TRBV7-8 to TRBJ1-1; D is unresolved. Trimming shortened V by 5 bases and J by 1 base, and 14 bases separated the two germline ends. The CDR3 covers 15 residues. Germline lookup yields CDR1 SGHVS and CDR2 FQNEAQ.

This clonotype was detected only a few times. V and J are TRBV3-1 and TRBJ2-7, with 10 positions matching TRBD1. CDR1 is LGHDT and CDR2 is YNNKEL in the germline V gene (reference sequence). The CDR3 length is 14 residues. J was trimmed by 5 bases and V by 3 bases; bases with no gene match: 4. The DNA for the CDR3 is TGTGCCAGCAGCCATGGACAGGGGGTAAACGAGCAGTACTTC. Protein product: CASSHGQGVNEQYF.

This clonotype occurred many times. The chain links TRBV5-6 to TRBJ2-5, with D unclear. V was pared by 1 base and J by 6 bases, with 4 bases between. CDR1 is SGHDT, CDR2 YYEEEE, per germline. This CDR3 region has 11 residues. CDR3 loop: CASSLTKTQYF. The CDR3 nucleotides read TGTGCCAGCAGCTTGACGAAGACCCAGTACTTC. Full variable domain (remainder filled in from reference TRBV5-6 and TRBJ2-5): DAGVTQSPTHLIKTRGQQVTLRCSPKSGHDTVSWYQQALGQGPQFIFQYYEEEERQRGNFPDRFSGHQFPNYSSELNVNALLLGDSALYLCASSLTKTQYFGPGTRLLVL.